A selection of T cell receptor beta chains follows, all from one sample in a study of blood T cell repertoires in COVID-19. The assay was immunoSEQ multiplex PCR, and TCRdb's table has in-frame clones only and misses some. The sample lists under 350,000 clones; 75% to 85% were seen once. Sequencing input: peripheral blood. The receptors stem from a human donor in a cohort sampled during active COVID-19. The CDR3 runs from the conserved cysteine through the conserved F or W. A D gene is named only where the DNA matches it firmly. The size of a clone is reported for some rows only, either as once, few or many, or as a class for expanded clones.

d_call j_call v_call clone_size cdr3_aa cdr3_nt
TRBD2 TRBJ2-3 TRBV5-1 NA CASSTSGGITDTQYF TGCGCCAGCAGCACTAGCGGGGGGATCACAGATACGCAGTATTTT
NA TRBJ1-6 TRBV27 NA CASSSRGLRTSNSPLHF TGTGCCAGCAGTTCCCGAGGTCTCCGCACCTCTAATTCACCCCTCCACTTT
NA TRBJ1-4 TRBV19 once CASSTGDSGNEKLFF TGTGCCAGTAGTACGGGGGATTCTGGGAATGAAAAACTGTTTTTT
NA TRBJ2-1 TRBV9 NA CASSVGPGDEQFF TGTGCCAGCAGCGTAGGGCCAGGGGATGAGCAGTTCTTC
TRBD1 TRBJ1-2 TRBV7-9 NA CASRPDRSGSTF TGTGCCAGCAGACCGGACAGGTCGGGTTCCACCTTC
TRBD1 TRBJ1-6 TRBV5-1 once CASSPGQGGSPLHF TGCGCCAGCAGCCCGGGACAGGGAGGATCACCCCTCCACTTT
TRBD1 TRBJ2-1 TRBV24-1 NA CATSDPSLTGADEQFF TGTGCCACCAGTGATCCATCCTTGACAGGGGCCGATGAGCAGTTCTTC
TRBD1 TRBJ2-7 TRBV9 once CASSVGDSYEQYF TGTGCCAGCAGCGTAGGGGACAGCTACGAGCAGTACTTC
NA TRBJ1-2 TRBV5-6 NA CASSLFEDGYTF TGTGCCAGCAGCTTATTTGAGGATGGCTACACCTTC
NA TRBJ2-7 TRBV5-6 NA CASSPNVGEQYF TGTGCCAGCAGCCCTAATGTCGGCGAGCAGTACTTC
NA TRBJ2-5 TRBV7-8 NA CASSLFPGIQETQYF TGTGCCAGCAGCTTATTTCCGGGGATCCAAGAGACCCAGTACTTC
NA TRBJ1-5 TRBV10-1 NA CASSESKQGNQPQHF TGCGCCAGCAGTGAGTCGAAACAGGGCAATCAGCCCCAGCATTTT
NA TRBJ2-2 TRBV7-2 NA CASSLVPSSCTGELFF TGTGCCAGCAGCTTAGTGCCCAGTTCCTGCACCGGGGAGCTGTTTTTT
NA TRBJ1-1 TRBV5-1 NA CASSSPANTEAFF TGCGCCAGCAGTAGCCCAGCGAACACTGAAGCTTTCTTT
NA TRBJ1-1 TRBV14 few CASSQSGGPNGAFF TGTGCCAGCAGCCAATCCGGGGGACCGAATGGGGCTTTCTTT
TRBD1 TRBJ2-7 TRBV6-2/TRBV6-3 NA CASSPGTGIYEQYF TGTGCCAGCAGCCCCGGGACAGGGATCTACGAGCAGTACTTC
NA TRBJ1-1 TRBV27 NA CASSLSWQTYMNTEAFF TGTGCCAGCAGTTTATCGTGGCAGACTTACATGAACACTGAAGCTTTCTTT
NA TRBJ1-1 TRBV5-1 NA CASSSSDGQPNTEAFF TGCGCCAGCAGCAGTTCCGATGGGCAGCCGAACACTGAAGCTTTCTTT
TRBD1 TRBJ1-2 TRBV11-2 NA CASSSDSRGPYGYTF TGTGCCAGCAGCTCCGACTCCAGGGGGCCGTATGGCTACACCTTC
TRBD1 TRBJ2-2 TRBV7-9 NA CASFGWDRGNTGELFF TGTGCCAGCTTCGGTTGGGACAGGGGGAACACCGGGGAGCTGTTTTTT
TRBD1 TRBJ2-5 TRBV19 NA CATRDRGRQETQYF TGTGCCACTAGAGACAGGGGTCGCCAAGAGACCCAGTACTTC
NA TRBJ1-5 TRBV9 few CASSGLSNQPQHF TGTGCCAGCAGCGGACTGAGTAATCAGCCCCAGCATTTT
TRBD1 TRBJ2-5 TRBV24-1 NA CATRKGAQETQYF TGTGCCACCAGGAAGGGGGCGCAGGAGACCCAGTACTTC
NA TRBJ2-7 TRBV27 few CASSFIGTAFYEQYF TGTGCCAGCAGTTTTATAGGGACTGCCTTCTACGAGCAGTACTTC
TRBD1 TRBJ2-7 TRBV3-1/TRBV3-2 NA CASSLHRGRPSYEQYF TGTGCCAGCAGCCTACACAGGGGCAGGCCCTCCTACGAGCAGTACTTC
NA TRBJ1-1 TRBV12-5 NA CASGLGSRAQTFF TGTGCTAGTGGTTTGGGGTCCAGGGCTCAAACTTTCTTT
NA TRBJ1-5 TRBV2 NA CASRGGYESRDQPQHF TGTGCCAGCCGGGGGGGGTACGAGTCGCGAGATCAGCCCCAGCATTTT
TRBD1 TRBJ1-2 TRBV6-5 NA CASSYSGRGSDGYTF TGTGCCAGCAGTTACTCGGGCAGGGGGTCGGATGGCTACACCTTC
NA TRBJ1-1 TRBV19 NA CASSHGNTEAFF TGTGCCAGTAGTCACGGGAACACTGAAGCTTTCTTT
NA TRBJ2-3 TRBV3-1/TRBV3-2 NA CASSPSGSSTDTQYF TGTGCCAGCAGCCCCAGTGGTAGCAGTACAGATACGCAGTATTTT
NA TRBJ1-1 TRBV29-1 NA CSVRKTGNTEAFF TGCAGCGTCCGAAAGACAGGGAACACTGAAGCTTTCTTT
TRBD2 TRBJ2-6 TRBV5-1 NA CASSTSGGAGSGANVLTF TGCGCCAGCAGCACTAGCGGGGGGGCCGGATCTGGGGCCAACGTCCTGACTTTC
TRBD1 TRBJ2-6 TRBV12-5 NA CASGLVSSGDRGLGANVLTF TGTGCTAGTGGTTTGGTATCTAGTGGGGACAGGGGGCTTGGGGCCAACGTCCTGACTTTC
TRBD1 TRBJ1-1 TRBV6-5 NA CASLNRGLMNTEAFF TGTGCCAGTCTCAACAGGGGATTGATGAACACTGAAGCTTTCTTT
NA TRBJ2-6 TRBV6-5 NA CASSYREKTGANVLTF TGTGCCAGCAGTTACAGGGAGAAGACTGGGGCCAACGTCCTGACTTTC
TRBD1 TRBJ2-4 TRBV25-1 NA CASQGQLEPLAKNIQYF TGTGCCAGCCAGGGACAGCTCGAACCCTTAGCCAAAAACATTCAGTACTTC
TRBD1 TRBJ1-1 TRBV6-1 NA CASSEGTGKTEAFF TGTGCCAGCAGTGAAGGGACAGGGAAAACTGAAGCTTTCTTT
NA TRBJ1-3 TRBV6-5 NA CASSYRRGSGNTIYF TGTGCCAGCAGTTACCGCAGAGGATCTGGAAACACCATATATTTT
TRBD1 TRBJ2-7 TRBV15 once CATSREGNRGGREQYF TGTGCCACCAGCAGAGAAGGGAACAGGGGTGGTCGCGAGCAGTACTTC
NA TRBJ1-2 TRBV29-1 NA CSPQQVSHGYTF TGCAGCCCACAACAGGTCTCGCATGGCTACACCTTC
TRBD2 TRBJ2-5 TRBV23-1 NA CASPGTSGQETQYF TGCGCCAGCCCGGGGACTAGCGGACAAGAGACCCAGTACTTC
NA TRBJ2-3 TRBV5-1 NA CASSLGGGSDTQYF TGCGCCAGCAGCTTGGGCGGGGGCTCAGATACGCAGTATTTT
NA TRBJ2-7 TRBV7-2 NA CASSLGPEGYEQYF TGTGCCAGCAGCTTGGGACCGGAGGGTTACGAGCAGTACTTC
NA TRBJ1-5 TRBV19 NA CASSIDLGDLFRAQHF TGTGCCAGTAGTATAGATCTCGGAGATCTATTCCGGGCCCAGCATTTT
NA TRBJ1-1 TRBV28 NA CASTSPSLLNTEAFF TGTGCCAGCACCTCTCCGAGCCTTTTGAACACTGAAGCTTTCTTT
TRBD2 TRBJ2-1 TRBV30 NA CAWSVFLAGGPRSYNEQFF TGTGCCTGGAGTGTATTTCTAGCGGGGGGGCCGAGGTCCTACAATGAGCAGTTCTTC
TRBD2 TRBJ2-7 TRBV5-1 NA CASSPTGIGGDYEQYF TGCGCCAGCAGCCCCACTGGGATCGGGGGGGATTACGAGCAGTACTTC
NA TRBJ1-2 TRBV6-5 NA CASSMAGIYGYTF TGTGCCAGCAGTATGGCAGGGATCTATGGCTACACCTTC
NA TRBJ1-5 TRBV5-8 once CASSLTTGHRNQPQHF TGTGCCAGCAGCTTGACCACAGGGCACCGCAATCAGCCCCAGCATTTT
NA TRBJ2-7 TRBV19 NA CASSSGFSSYEQYF TGTGCCAGTAGTTCGGGGTTCAGCTCCTACGAGCAGTACTTC
NA TRBJ2-7 TRBV12-3/TRBV12-4 NA CASSSGGAYEQYF TGTGCCAGCAGTTCTGGCGGAGCCTACGAGCAGTACTTC
TRBD1 TRBJ1-1 TRBV5-1 few CASSTFPPGQGALTEAFF TGCGCCAGCAGCACCTTCCCCCCGGGACAGGGGGCGCTTACTGAAGCTTTCTTT
NA TRBJ2-5 TRBV27 NA CASSLLGQGGEMYQETQYF TGTGCCAGCAGTTTATTAGGCCAGGGGGGAGAAATGTACCAAGAGACCCAGTACTTC
NA TRBJ2-3 TRBV12-5 NA CASGPPQGWRGRTDTQYF TGTGCTAGTGGCCCCCCCCAAGGGTGGAGGGGGCGCACAGATACGCAGTATTTT
NA TRBJ1-6 TRBV6-5 few CASKGQTKPLSPLHF TGTGCCAGCAAAGGACAGACAAAACCACTTTCACCCCTCCACTTT
TRBD1 TRBJ1-1 TRBV24-1 NA CATSDLPGTVGAFF TGTGCCACCAGTGATTTGCCCGGGACAGTAGGAGCTTTCTTT
NA TRBJ2-3 TRBV10-3 NA CASLLDTTDTQYF TGTGCCAGCTTGCTGGACACAACAGATACGCAGTATTTT
NA TRBJ2-1 TRBV5-4 once CASSSSRGSYNEQFF TGTGCCAGCAGCTCGAGCCGGGGCTCCTACAATGAGCAGTTCTTC
NA TRBJ1-1 TRBV5-5 NA CASSEITEAFF TGTGCCAGCAGTGAGATAACTGAAGCTTTCTTT